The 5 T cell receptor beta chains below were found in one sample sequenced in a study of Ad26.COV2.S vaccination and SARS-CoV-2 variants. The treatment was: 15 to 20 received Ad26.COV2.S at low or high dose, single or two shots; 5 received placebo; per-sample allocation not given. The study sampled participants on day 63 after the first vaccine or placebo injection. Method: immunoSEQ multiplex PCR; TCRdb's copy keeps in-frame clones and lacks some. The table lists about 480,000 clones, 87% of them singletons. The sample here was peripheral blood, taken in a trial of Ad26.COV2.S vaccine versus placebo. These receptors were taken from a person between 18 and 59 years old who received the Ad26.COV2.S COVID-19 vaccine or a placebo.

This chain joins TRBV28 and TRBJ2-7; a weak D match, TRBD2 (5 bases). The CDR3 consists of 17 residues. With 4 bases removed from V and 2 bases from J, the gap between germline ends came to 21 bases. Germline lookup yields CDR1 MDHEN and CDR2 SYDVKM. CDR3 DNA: TGTGCCAGCAGTTCCCCTCTATTGGGAGCCGTGACCTACGAGCAGTACTTC. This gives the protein CASSSPLLGAVTYEQYF.

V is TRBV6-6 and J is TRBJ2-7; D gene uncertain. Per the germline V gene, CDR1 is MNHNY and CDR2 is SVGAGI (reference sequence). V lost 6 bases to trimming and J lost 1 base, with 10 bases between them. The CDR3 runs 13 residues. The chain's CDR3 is CASRQSISYEQYF. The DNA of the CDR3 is TGTGCCAGCAGACAGTCTATTTCCTACGAGCAGTACTTC.

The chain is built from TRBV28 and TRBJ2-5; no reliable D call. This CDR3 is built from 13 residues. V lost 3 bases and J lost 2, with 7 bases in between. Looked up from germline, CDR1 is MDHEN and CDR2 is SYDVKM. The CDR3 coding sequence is TGTGCCAGCAGTTTTGTGCAGCAAGAGACCCAGTACTTC. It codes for CASSFVQQETQYF.

The CDR3 loop reads CASRGQGPGANVLTF. The CDR3 DNA reads TGTGCCAGTAGGGGGCAGGGGCCCGGGGCCAACGTCCTGACTTTC. This chain connects TRBV19 to TRBJ2-6, with D possibly matching TRBD1 (6 bases). CDR1 is LNHDA and CDR2 is SQIVND in the germline V gene (reference sequence). The length of the CDR3 is 15 residues. The germline V and J ends were trimmed by 6 bases and 4 bases, with 13 bases remaining between them. The full variable domain, rest sourced from reference TRBV19 and TRBJ2-6, is DGGITQSPKYLFRKEGQNVTLSCEQNLNHDAMYWYRQDPGQGLRLIYYSQIVNDFQKGDIAEGYSVSREKKESFPLTVTSAQKNPTAFYLCASRGQGPGANVLTFGAGSRLTVL.

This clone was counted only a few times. This chain's CDR3 is CASSQVRGYEQYF. The CDR3 DNA follows: TGTGCCAGCAGCCAAGTCAGGGGGTACGAGCAGTACTTC. V is TRBV3-1 (or the pseudogene TRBV3-2) and J is TRBJ2-7, with TRBD1 matching 7 bases. V trimming: 1 base; J trimming: 4 bases; junction bases outside the gene matches: 1. CDR1 LGHDT and CDR2 YNNKEL come from the germline V gene (reference sequence). CDR3 size: 13 residues.